The 21 T cell receptor beta chains reported below all come from one sample, sequenced in a study of identical twins. TCRdb itself ran the 5' RACE reads through MiXCR, one entry per CDR3 protein. Counted here are 400,000 to 650,000 distinct CDR3 sequences, around 20% occurring once; the ten biggest clones make up 0.91%. These records were also assigned to another study, of T cells expressing NK-cell markers.

What was sequenced was CD4+ T cells sorted from blood. The source is a woman aged 18-29 years in good health.

V and J are TRBV3-1 and TRBJ2-1, with 10 positions matching TRBD1. Germline V gives CDR1 LGHDT, CDR2 YNNKEL (reference sequence). The CDR3 extends over 13 amino acids. V shed 4 bases and J 14 bases; nucleotides not matched to a gene: 8. The CDR3 loop is CASSPSGGQGKFF. The CDR3 coding sequence is TGTGCCAGCAGCCCCTCGGGGGGACAGGGGAAGTTCTTC.

V usage is TRBV9 and J usage is TRBJ2-7; TRBD2 aligns across 11 bases. The CDR3 is 15 residues long. The germline gives CDR1 SGDLS, CDR2 YYNGEE. V gave up 4 bases and J gave up 3 bases; unmatched junction bases: 6. CDR3 in DNA: TGTGCCAGCAGCATAACAACTAGCGGGGGCTACGAGCAGTACTTC. It translates to CASSITTSGGYEQYF.

This clonotype turned up a few times. The rearrangement uses TRBV4-3 and TRBJ2-7, with TRBD2 matching 8 bases. The CDR3 loop spans 16 amino acids. Trimming at V came to 0 bases and at J to 1 base, leaving 5 bases not matched to a gene. Germline CDR1 is LGHNA and CDR2 is YSLEER. The CDR3 coding sequence is TGCGCCAGCAGCCAAGAAAGCGGGAGAGGGTCCTACGAGCAGTACTTC. Protein product: CASSQESGRGSYEQYF.

The J gene is TRBJ2-2, the V gene TRBV5-6; TRBD2 agrees at 10 bases. V lost 1 base, J lost 2 bases, and 8 bases stayed unmatched. CDR1 is SGHDT and CDR2 is YYEEEE in the germline V gene. This CDR3 has 18 residues. Here the CDR3 reads CASSLFVVAGGNTGELFF. For the CDR3, the DNA is TGTGCCAGCAGCTTGTTCGTCGTAGCGGGAGGTAACACCGGGGAGCTGTTTTTT. Full variable domain (missing parts from reference TRBV5-6 and TRBJ2-2): DAGVTQSPTHLIKTRGQQVTLRCSPKSGHDTVSWYQQALGQGPQFIFQYYEEEERQRGNFPDRFSGHQFPNYSSELNVNALLLGDSALYLCASSLFVVAGGNTGELFFGEGSRLTVL.

V usage is TRBV2 and J usage is TRBJ2-1; D possibly corresponds to TRBD1 (5 bases). V was cut by 3 bases and J by 8 bases, with 14 bases left in between. The CDR3 is made up of 14 amino acids. CDR1 and CDR2 (germline): SNHLY, FYNNEI. The CDR3 DNA sequence: TGTGCCAGCAGTGACGCCCGGTGGGGCTATGAGCAGTTCTTC. Translation: CASSDARWGYEQFF.

There are a few counts of this clonotype. The chain carries TRBV4-3 and TRBJ2-6; TRBD1 might be the D (5 bases). This CDR3 spans 15 amino acids. Trimming removed 2 bases at V and 2 bases at J, with 7 bases between. Germline V CDR1 and CDR2: LGHNA, YSLEER. CDR3 DNA: TGCGCCAGCAGCCAAATACAGGCTGGGGCCAACGTCCTGACTTTC. Translated, it gives CASSQIQAGANVLTF.

This clonotype turned up a few times. V gene TRBV12-3 or TRBV12-4 combines with J gene TRBJ2-5; D is undetermined. V was pared by 5 bases and J by 7 bases, with 11 bases between. The CDR3 length is 12 residues. CDR3 DNA: TGTGCCAGCAGTCCATCGGCGTGGACCCAGTACTTC. It codes for CASSPSAWTQYF.

The chain joins TRBV20-1 to TRBJ1-5; D gene uncertain. V dropped 6 bases and J dropped 0 bases, with 12 bases sitting between them. The CDR3 extends over 14 amino acids. CDR1 and CDR2 (germline): DFQATT, SNEGSKA (reference sequence). The CDR3 DNA reads TGCAGTGCCCAGAGGAGAAATAGCAATCAGCCCCAGCATTTT. Amino acid sequence: CSAQRRNSNQPQHF.

This clonotype has a count of ten or more. The rearrangement links TRBV29-1 to TRBJ2-1, with 12 positions matching TRBD1. Trimming removed 6 bases from V and 7 bases from J; junction bases left unmatched: 16. This CDR3 region has 17 residues. CDR1 and CDR2 (germline): SQVTM, ANQGSEA. CDR3 in amino acids: CSVSGTGGAYPLNEQFF. The CDR3 nucleotides read TGCAGCGTGTCCGGGACAGGGGGCGCGTACCCGTTAAATGAGCAGTTCTTC.

This clonotype was observed a few times. The chain joins TRBV10-3 to TRBJ2-1; 15 bases are a match to TRBD2. After removal of 5 bases from V and 5 bases from J, the junction contained 4 bases not matched to a gene. CDR1 and CDR2 from the germline V gene are ENHRY and SYGVKD. This CDR3 is 16 amino acids long. In nucleotides, the CDR3 is TGTGCCATCAGTCAAGGGACTAGCGGGGGGAACAATGAGCAGTTCTTC. As protein: CAISQGTSGGNNEQFF.

The table lists this clonotype with many counts. V and J are TRBV4-3 and TRBJ2-1; the D gene is possibly TRBD2 (5 bases). V lost 1 base and J lost 9, with 19 bases in between. The germline gives CDR1 LGHNA, CDR2 YSLEER. The CDR3 loop spans 16 amino acids. CDR3 nucleotides: TGCGCCAGCAGCCAAGGACAACTAGGTACAACGAGTGAGCAGTTCTTC. Its translation is CASSQGQLGTTSEQFF.

Written as DNA, the CDR3 is TGCGCCAGCAGCCAGACAGGGGGGACTAGCGGAGTCTACGAGCAGTACTTC. Protein product: CASSQTGGTSGVYEQYF. The chain couples TRBV5-1 to TRBJ2-7; 11 positions agree with TRBD2. V lost 4 bases and J lost 3; bases outside the gene matches: 12. There are 17 residues in the CDR3. CDR1 SGHRS and CDR2 YFSETQ come from the germline V gene.

The CDR3 sequence is CASSQDGGMSNQPQHF. In nucleotides, the CDR3 is TGTGCCAGCAGCCAAGACGGGGGGATGAGCAATCAGCCCCAGCATTTT. J is TRBJ1-5 and V is TRBV3-1; D might be TRBD1 (5 bases). The CDR3 extends over 16 amino acids. CDR1 and CDR2 (germline): LGHDT, YNNKEL (reference sequence). Trimming took 0 bases from V and 1 from J, leaving 10 bases between them.

This rearrangement joins TRBV5-1 to TRBJ1-3; D is uncertain. This CDR3 region has 16 residues. V was trimmed by 0 bases and J by 4 bases, leaving 14 bases between them. Germline assignment: CDR1 SGHRS and CDR2 YFSETQ. The chain's CDR3 is CASSLAGWMAGNTIYF. The CDR3 nucleotides are TGCGCCAGCAGCTTGGCCGGATGGATGGCGGGAAACACCATATATTTT.

This clonotype came up a few times. The chain links TRBV3-1 to TRBJ2-5; 12 bases are a match to TRBD2. V was clipped by 0 bases and J by 6 bases; unmatched bases: 2. Germline-derived CDR1 and CDR2 are LGHDT and YNNKEL (reference sequence). The CDR3 contains 15 residues. CDR3 DNA sequence: TGTGCCAGCAGCCAAGATACTAGCGGGAGGAAGACCCAGTACTTC. This translates into CASSQDTSGRKTQYF.

The chain couples TRBV7-3 to TRBJ2-2, with D unclear. The CDR3 contains 12 residues. Germline assignment: CDR1 SGHTA and CDR2 FQGTGA. V was clipped by 5 bases and J by 8 bases, with 9 bases between them. This CDR3 is CASSLPLGELFF. As DNA, the CDR3 is TGTGCCAGCAGCCTCCCCTTAGGGGAGCTGTTTTTT.

The J gene is TRBJ2-7, the V gene TRBV25-1; D is undetermined. V dropped 6 bases and J dropped 3 bases, with 15 bases sitting between them. CDR3 size: 14 residues. In germline, CDR1 is MGHDK, CDR2 SYGVNS. As DNA, the CDR3 is TGTGCCAGCAGAGAACCCAACAGAAACTACGAGCAGTACTTC. This translates into CASREPNRNYEQYF.

The chain couples TRBV20-1 to TRBJ2-5; D gene unclear. The V gene's germline CDR1 is DFQATT and CDR2 SNEGSKA (reference sequence). V was trimmed by 0 bases and J by 2 bases, leaving 4 bases between them. The CDR3 has 12 amino acids. Written as DNA, the CDR3 is TGCAGTGCTAGAGACCTACAAGAGACCCAGTACTTC. Residues: CSARDLQETQYF.

The chain has TRBV12-3 or TRBV12-4 and TRBJ2-2; TRBD1 matches 11 bases. The CDR3 totals 14 residues. The V segment lost 6 bases and the J segment 5 bases; nucleotides outside the gene matches: 2. The CDR3 loop is CASRWDRGTGELFF. The DNA of the CDR3 is TGTGCCAGCAGATGGGACAGGGGGACCGGGGAGCTGTTTTTT.

V is TRBV20-1 and J is TRBJ1-2; possibly TRBD1 for D (6 bases). V was shortened by 5 bases and J by 6 bases, with 22 bases between the two germline ends. CDR3 size: 15 residues. The V gene's germline CDR1 is DFQATT and CDR2 SNEGSKA (reference sequence). The CDR3 sequence: CSAGPQSGAGDGYTF. The CDR3 region has the DNA TGCAGTGCTGGACCACAATCGGGGGCAGGGGATGGCTACACCTTC.

The J gene is TRBJ1-2, the V gene TRBV20-1; D is undetermined. This CDR3 is built from 13 residues. V lost 0 bases, J lost 6 bases, and 11 bases lay in between. CDR1 and CDR2 (germline): DFQATT, SNEGSKA (reference sequence). The CDR3 nucleotides are TGCAGTGCTAGAGATCGTGTTAGGAATGGCTACACCTTC. It yields the protein CSARDRVRNGYTF.